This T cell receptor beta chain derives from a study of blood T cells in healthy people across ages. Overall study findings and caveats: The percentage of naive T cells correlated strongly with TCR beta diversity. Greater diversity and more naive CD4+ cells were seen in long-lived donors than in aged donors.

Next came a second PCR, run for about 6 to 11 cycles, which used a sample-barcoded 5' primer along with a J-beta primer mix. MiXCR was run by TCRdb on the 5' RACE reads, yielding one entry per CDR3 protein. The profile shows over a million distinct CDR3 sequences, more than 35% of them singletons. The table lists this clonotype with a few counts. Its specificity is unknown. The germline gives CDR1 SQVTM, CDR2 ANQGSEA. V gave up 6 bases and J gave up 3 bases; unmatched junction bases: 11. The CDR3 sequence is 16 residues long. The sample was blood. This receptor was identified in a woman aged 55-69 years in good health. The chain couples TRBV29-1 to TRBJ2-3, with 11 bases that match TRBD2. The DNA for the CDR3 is TGCAGCGTAAGAGATCGACTAGCGGGACTTACAGATACGCAGTATTTT. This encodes CSVRDRLAGLTDTQYF.